The following is a TCR beta chain sequence with its context. Profiled with immunoSEQ multiplex PCR; TCRdb holds only in-frame clones, not every one. The table includes 120,000 or so clones, 82% detected once. These data belong to a study of blood T cell repertoires in COVID-19. The V end lost 3 bases, the J end lost 0 bases, and 9 bases lay between the germline ends. The CDR3 contains 13 residues. CDR1 DFQATT and CDR2 SNEGSKA come from the germline V gene (reference sequence). The origin of this receptor is a human donor in a cohort sampled during active COVID-19. Sample: peripheral blood. The J gene is TRBJ2-7, the V gene TRBV20-1; D not certain. The CDR3 DNA sequence: TGCAGTGCTAGTGATGGCCCCTCCTACGAGCAGTACTTC. Protein: CSASDGPSYEQYF.